These T cell receptor beta chains were read from a single sample in a study of cytomegalovirus exposure and HLA in healthy donors. Some clones are missing from TCRdb's copy, which holds only in-frame ones; the method was immunoSEQ multiplex PCR. The sample table sets out about 150,000 clones. The sequenced sample was PBMCs. Receptors originate from a woman in her forties or fifties in good health and CMV-seronegative. CDR3s include the opening cysteine and the closing phenylalanine or tryptophan. A D gene is named only where the DNA matches it firmly.

j_call: TRBJ1-2
v_call: TRBV4-3
d_call: .
cdr3_nt: TGCGCCAGCAGCCAACCCCTACAGAAAACCCTTTCTAACTATGGCTACACCTTC
cdr3_aa: CASSQPLQKTLSNYGYTF

j_call: TRBJ2-7
v_call: TRBV19
d_call: .
cdr3_nt: TGTGCCAGTAGCTATGGAGGGTACGAGCAGTACTTC
cdr3_aa: CASSYGGYEQYF

j_call: TRBJ1-5
v_call: TRBV6-6
d_call: .
cdr3_nt: TGTGCCAGCGTGGACAGAAGGCATCAGCCCCAGCATTTT
cdr3_aa: CASVDRRHQPQHF

j_call: TRBJ2-1
v_call: TRBV11-3
d_call: TRBD2
cdr3_nt: TGTGCCAGCAGCTTAGAGGGGGGGTCTGGACTAGCGAGGAATGAGCAGTTCTTC
cdr3_aa: CASSLEGGSGLARNEQFF

j_call: TRBJ2-5
v_call: TRBV7-9
d_call: .
cdr3_nt: TGTGCCAGCAGCTTAAGTCTACAAGAGACCCAGTACTTC
cdr3_aa: CASSLSLQETQYF

j_call: TRBJ1-2
v_call: TRBV7-9
d_call: .
cdr3_nt: TGTGCCAGCAGCTTAGATTTGGTCAGGCCTGGCTACACCTTC
cdr3_aa: CASSLDLVRPGYTF

j_call: TRBJ2-7
v_call: TRBV7-2
d_call: TRBD2
cdr3_nt: TGTGCCAGCAGCTCCCCGGGACTAGGAAACTACGAGCAGTACTTC
cdr3_aa: CASSSPGLGNYEQYF

j_call: TRBJ2-1
v_call: TRBV27
d_call: .
cdr3_nt: TGTGCCAGCCGGCAGGGGCGGAATGAGCAGTTCTTC
cdr3_aa: CASRQGRNEQFF

j_call: TRBJ2-7
v_call: TRBV6-1
d_call: .
cdr3_nt: TGTGCCAGCAGTGACAGGGGATTCTACGAGCAGTACTTC
cdr3_aa: CASSDRGFYEQYF

j_call: TRBJ1-1
v_call: TRBV5-1
d_call: TRBD1
cdr3_nt: TGCGCCAGCAGTTTAGGGGGCGTTGGCACTGAAGCTTTCTTT
cdr3_aa: CASSLGGVGTEAFF

j_call: TRBJ2-3
v_call: TRBV28
d_call: .
cdr3_nt: TGTGCCAGCAGCCAGCAAGGCCGGGCAGATACGCAGTATTTT
cdr3_aa: CASSQQGRADTQYF

j_call: TRBJ1-1
v_call: TRBV6-1
d_call: .
cdr3_nt: TGTGCCAGCAGCCGACAGCTGGACACTGAAGCTTTCTTT
cdr3_aa: CASSRQLDTEAFF

j_call: TRBJ2-2
v_call: TRBV2
d_call: .
cdr3_nt: TGTGCCAGCACCCGGGGTCGTACCGGGGAGCTGTTTTTT
cdr3_aa: CASTRGRTGELFF

j_call: TRBJ1-2
v_call: TRBV7-2
d_call: TRBD1
cdr3_nt: TGTGCCAGCAGCCCGGACAGGGCCTACTATGGCTACACCTTC
cdr3_aa: CASSPDRAYYGYTF

j_call: TRBJ1-2
v_call: TRBV14
d_call: TRBD1
cdr3_nt: TGTGCCAGCAGCCCCCGACAGGGGAACTATGGCTACACCTTC
cdr3_aa: CASSPRQGNYGYTF

j_call: TRBJ2-7
v_call: TRBV5-4
d_call: TRBD1
cdr3_nt: TGTGCCAGCAGCGGAACGGGACAGAACTACGAGCAGTACTTC
cdr3_aa: CASSGTGQNYEQYF

j_call: TRBJ2-1
v_call: TRBV5-1
d_call: TRBD1
cdr3_nt: TGCGCCAGCAGCTTGGCTCCAGGGGGCGAGGAGGATGAGCAGTTCTTC
cdr3_aa: CASSLAPGGEEDEQFF

j_call: TRBJ2-5
v_call: TRBV5-1
d_call: TRBD1
cdr3_nt: TGCGCCAGCAGCTTTAGGGGGCTTCAAGAGACCCAGTACTTC
cdr3_aa: CASSFRGLQETQYF

j_call: TRBJ2-7
v_call: TRBV6-1
d_call: .
cdr3_nt: TGTGCCAGCAGTGAGTTGAGGCCCTCCTACGAGCAGTACTTC
cdr3_aa: CASSELRPSYEQYF

j_call: TRBJ1-5
v_call: TRBV6-5
d_call: TRBD1
cdr3_nt: TGTGCCAGCAGGGGGACAGTTCCTAGCAATCAGCCCCAGCATTTT
cdr3_aa: CASRGTVPSNQPQHF

j_call: TRBJ2-7
v_call: TRBV27
d_call: TRBD1
cdr3_nt: TGTGCCAGCAGTTTTTCAGGGGGCAGGTACGAGCAGTACTTC
cdr3_aa: CASSFSGGRYEQYF

j_call: TRBJ2-3
v_call: TRBV7-9
d_call: TRBD1
cdr3_nt: TGTGCCAGCAGTCCGGACCCTACAGGGGAGAATACGCAGTATTTT
cdr3_aa: CASSPDPTGENTQYF

j_call: TRBJ1-4
v_call: TRBV15
d_call: .
cdr3_nt: TGTGCCACCAGCAGACCTACAGGGAACGAAAAACTGTTTTTT
cdr3_aa: CATSRPTGNEKLFF

j_call: TRBJ2-7
v_call: TRBV7-2
d_call: .
cdr3_nt: TGTGCCAGCAGACCGTCCCAAGCCCACTACGAGCAGTACTTC
cdr3_aa: CASRPSQAHYEQYF

j_call: TRBJ2-5
v_call: TRBV5-4
d_call: TRBD2
cdr3_nt: TGTGCCAGCAGCTCGGGACTAGCGGGGGCAGAGACCCAGTACTTC
cdr3_aa: CASSSGLAGAETQYF

j_call: TRBJ2-1
v_call: TRBV5-6
d_call: TRBD2
cdr3_nt: TGTGCCAGCAGCTCTGGACTAGCGGGCTGGATCATATACAATGAGCAGTTCTTC
cdr3_aa: CASSSGLAGWIIYNEQFF

j_call: TRBJ1-4
v_call: TRBV18
d_call: TRBD1
cdr3_nt: TGTGCCAGCTCACCACTCGGGACAGGGGGCGTGAATGAAAAACTGTTTTTT
cdr3_aa: CASSPLGTGGVNEKLFF

j_call: TRBJ1-6
v_call: TRBV4-2
d_call: .
cdr3_nt: TGTGCCAGCAGTAGTTGGGGCAATTCACCCCTCCACTTT
cdr3_aa: CASSSWGNSPLHF

j_call: TRBJ1-4
v_call: TRBV6-1
d_call: .
cdr3_nt: TGTGCCAGCAGTGAACATGGGGGCGACGATGAAAAACTGTTTTTT
cdr3_aa: CASSEHGGDDEKLFF

j_call: TRBJ2-1
v_call: TRBV4-1
d_call: .
cdr3_nt: TGCGCCAGCAGTCCAAGGGCAGGGGGGAATGAGCAGTTCTTC
cdr3_aa: CASSPRAGGNEQFF

j_call: TRBJ2-5
v_call: TRBV27
d_call: .
cdr3_nt: TGTGCCAGCAGCCAATTTGAGGCGCGGGAGACCCAGTACTTC
cdr3_aa: CASSQFEARETQYF

j_call: TRBJ1-1
v_call: TRBV6-6
d_call: .
cdr3_nt: TGTGCCAGCAGCCTTGACAGAGCGCCTGAAGCTTTCTTT
cdr3_aa: CASSLDRAPEAFF

j_call: TRBJ1-2
v_call: TRBV7-9
d_call: TRBD1
cdr3_nt: TGTGCCAGCAGCTCCCCCTTGGGACAGGGCTCTGGCTACACCTTC
cdr3_aa: CASSSPLGQGSGYTF